These 4 T cell receptor beta chains were sequenced from one sample in a study of patients and donors after allogeneic stem cell transplantation. TCRdb ran MiXCR on the RT-PCR reads and lists one entry per CDR3 protein. This sample has about 960,000 distinct CDR3 sequences, with more than 15% found just once. Material for sequencing was blood, either unsorted or a sorted T cell fraction (not recorded which). The receptors here all came from a human donor who was either an allogeneic HSCT recipient or a stem cell or donor lymphocyte infusion donor (not recorded which). It is not recorded whose cells these are; they may come from a transplant donor.

The chain carries TRBV10-3 and TRBJ2-7; D remains ambiguous. Germline CDR1 and CDR2: ENHRY and SYGVKD. V was trimmed by 4 bases and J by 6 bases, leaving 13 bases between them. The CDR3 runs 13 residues. The CDR3 loop is CAISGLVRSEQYF. The CDR3 region has the DNA TGTGCCATCAGTGGGCTAGTTAGGTCCGAGCAGTACTTC.

This clonotype was observed a few times. This chain links TRBV27 with TRBJ1-2; D is possibly TRBD1 (5 bases). V gave up 2 bases and J gave up 1 base, with 14 bases separating them. The CDR3 runs to 16 residues. The germline V gene has CDR1 MNHEY and CDR2 SMNVEV (reference sequence). CDR3 amino acids: CASSLKQGEINYGYTF. CDR3 sequence (DNA): TGTGCCAGCAGTTTAAAGCAGGGCGAGATTAACTATGGCTACACCTTC.

This sequence joins TRBV6-4 and TRBJ1-3, with unresolved D. The V gene lost 3 bases and the J gene lost 0 bases, with 15 bases spanning the gap. The CDR3 has 17 amino acids. Looked up from germline, CDR1 is MRHNA and CDR2 is SNTAGT. The CDR3 nucleotides read TGTGCCAGCAGTGATACTTGGACCGGAAGCTCTGGAAACACCATATATTTT. This gives the protein CASSDTWTGSSGNTIYF.

This clonotype was seen only a few times. This chain joins TRBV6-2 or TRBV6-3 and TRBJ2-5, with a weak D call TRBD1 (5 bases). V lost 8 bases and J lost 3, with 16 bases in between. Germline V CDR1 and CDR2: MNHEY, SVGEGT. The CDR3 runs 14 residues. DNA for the CDR3: TGTGCCAGCTCCCTGTCCCAGGGCGAAGAGACCCAGTACTTC. Protein: CASSLSQGEETQYF.